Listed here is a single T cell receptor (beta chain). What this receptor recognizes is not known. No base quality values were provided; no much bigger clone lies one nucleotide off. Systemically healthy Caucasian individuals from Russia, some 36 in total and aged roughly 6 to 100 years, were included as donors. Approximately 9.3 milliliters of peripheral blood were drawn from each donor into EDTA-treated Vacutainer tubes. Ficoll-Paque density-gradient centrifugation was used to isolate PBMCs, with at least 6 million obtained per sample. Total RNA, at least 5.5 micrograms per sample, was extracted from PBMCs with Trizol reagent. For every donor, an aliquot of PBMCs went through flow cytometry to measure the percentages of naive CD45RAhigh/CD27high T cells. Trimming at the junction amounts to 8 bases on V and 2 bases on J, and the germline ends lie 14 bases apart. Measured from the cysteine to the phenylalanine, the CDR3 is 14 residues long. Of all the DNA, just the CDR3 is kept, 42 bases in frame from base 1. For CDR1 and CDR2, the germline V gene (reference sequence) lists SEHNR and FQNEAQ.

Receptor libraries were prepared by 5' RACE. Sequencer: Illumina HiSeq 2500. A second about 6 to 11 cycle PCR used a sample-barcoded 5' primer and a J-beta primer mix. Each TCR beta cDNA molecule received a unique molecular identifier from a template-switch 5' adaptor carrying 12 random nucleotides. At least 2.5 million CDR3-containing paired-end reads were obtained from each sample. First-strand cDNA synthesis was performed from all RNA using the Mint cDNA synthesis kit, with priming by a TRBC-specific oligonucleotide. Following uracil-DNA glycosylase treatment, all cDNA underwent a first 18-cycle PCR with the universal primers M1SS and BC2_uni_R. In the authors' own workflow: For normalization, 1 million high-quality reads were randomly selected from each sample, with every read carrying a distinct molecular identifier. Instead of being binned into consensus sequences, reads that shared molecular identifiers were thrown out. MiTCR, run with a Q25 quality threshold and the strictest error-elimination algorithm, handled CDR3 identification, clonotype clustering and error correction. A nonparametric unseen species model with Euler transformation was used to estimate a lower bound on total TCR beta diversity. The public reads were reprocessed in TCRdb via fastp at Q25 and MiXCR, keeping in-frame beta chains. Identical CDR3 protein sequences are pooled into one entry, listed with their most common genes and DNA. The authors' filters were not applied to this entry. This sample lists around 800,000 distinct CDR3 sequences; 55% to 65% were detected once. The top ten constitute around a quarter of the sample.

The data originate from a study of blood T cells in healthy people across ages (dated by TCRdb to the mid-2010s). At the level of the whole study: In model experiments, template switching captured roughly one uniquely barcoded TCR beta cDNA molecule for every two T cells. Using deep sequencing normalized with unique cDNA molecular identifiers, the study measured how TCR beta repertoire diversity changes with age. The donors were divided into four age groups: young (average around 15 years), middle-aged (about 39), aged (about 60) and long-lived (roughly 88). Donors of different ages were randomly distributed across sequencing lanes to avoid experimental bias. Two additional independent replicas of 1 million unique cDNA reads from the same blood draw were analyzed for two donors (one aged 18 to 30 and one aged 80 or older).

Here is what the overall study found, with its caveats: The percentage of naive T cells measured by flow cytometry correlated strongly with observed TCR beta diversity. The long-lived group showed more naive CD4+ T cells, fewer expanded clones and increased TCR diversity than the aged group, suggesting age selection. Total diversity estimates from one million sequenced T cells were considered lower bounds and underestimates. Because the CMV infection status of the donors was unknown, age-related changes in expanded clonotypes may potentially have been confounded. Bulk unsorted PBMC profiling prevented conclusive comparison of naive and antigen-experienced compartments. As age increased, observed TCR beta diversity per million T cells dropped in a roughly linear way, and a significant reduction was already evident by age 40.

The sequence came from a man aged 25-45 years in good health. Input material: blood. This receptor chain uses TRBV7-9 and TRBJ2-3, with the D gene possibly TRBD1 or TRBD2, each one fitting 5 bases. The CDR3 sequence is CASPGTDLTDTQYF. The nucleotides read TGTGCCAGCCCGGGGACCGATCTCACAGATACGCAGTATTTT. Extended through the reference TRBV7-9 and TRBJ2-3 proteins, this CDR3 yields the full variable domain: DTGVSQNPRHKITKRGQNVTFRCDPISEHNRLYWYRQTLGQGPEFLTYFQNEAQLEKSRLLSDRFSAERPKGSFSTLEIQRTEQGDSAMYLCASPGTDLTDTQYFGPGTRLTVL.